This T cell receptor (delta chain) appears in the sequencing data of a study of gamma-delta T cells after stem cell transplantation. J gave up 0 bases and V 3 bases, and 10 bases lay outside the gene matches. Looked up from germline, CDR1 is GEAIGNYY and CDR2 is EKD. The CDR3 totals 17 residues. In this sample, this clone turned up a few times. TCRdb reanalysed the RT-PCR reads with CATT. The profile shows roughly 1,300 delta-chain clones, about 5.1% of them singletons. Sample: gamma-delta T cells. The sequence came from a human donor. It is not recorded whose cells these are; they may come from a transplant donor. The rearrangement joins TRDV2 to TRDJ1, with 9 bases aligning to TRDD3. The CDR3 coding sequence is TGTGCCTGTGACTTACTGGGGGACAGGAAGTACACCGATAAACTCATCTTT. This sequence encodes CACDLLGDRKYTDKLIF.